The 10 T cell receptor beta chains given below trace back to one sample, sequenced in a study of lymphopenia after photon versus proton radiotherapy. The repertoire was sequenced with immunoSEQ multiplex PCR; TCRdb's copy has only in-frame clones and lacks some. The sample carries 55,000 to 70,000 clones, just over 90% recorded once. The specimen comprised peripheral blood, sampled from a patient treated with photon-based radiotherapy. All receptors come from a woman aged 70-85 years with pancreatic cancer.

The V call is TRBV27, the J call TRBJ2-1; no firm D call. Germline CDR1 MNHEY, CDR2 SMNVEV (reference sequence). There are 14 residues in the CDR3. The germline V and J ends were trimmed by 2 bases and 6 bases, with 11 bases remaining between them. CDR3 bases: TGTGCCAGCAGTTTAGGCATACTTTCCAATGAGCAGTTCTTC. This gives the protein CASSLGILSNEQFF.

The V call is TRBV2, the J call TRBJ2-3; 8 nucleotides match TRBD1. The trim removed 3 bases at V and 4 bases at J, leaving 6 bases unmatched. CDR1 is SNHLY and CDR2 is FYNNEI in the germline V gene. This CDR3 comprises 15 residues. The CDR3 DNA sequence: TGTGCCAGCAGTGATACAGGGGGGATCCCAGATACGCAGTATTTT. It is translated as CASSDTGGIPDTQYF.

The chain uses TRBV7-8 and TRBJ1-2; 8 bases align to TRBD1. CDR1 and CDR2 from the germline V gene are SGHVS and FQNEAQ. The CDR3 is 12 residues long. Germline trimming cut 6 bases from V and 6 bases from J; bases unmatched to any gene: 3. CDR3 DNA sequence: TGTGCCAGCAGTGACAGGGGTGATGGCTACACCTTC. Its protein product is CASSDRGDGYTF.

The rearrangement joins TRBV7-2 to TRBJ1-2; the D gene is possibly TRBD1 (5 bases). The V gene's germline CDR1 is SGHTA and CDR2 FQGNSA. V dropped 4 bases and J dropped 7 bases, with 16 bases sitting between them. The CDR3 runs to 14 residues. The CDR3 DNA reads TGTGCCAGCAGCTCCTTGGGGAGGGGTGCTGGCTACACCTTC. Translated, it gives CASSSLGRGAGYTF.

CDR3 amino acids: CATSVGPYEQYF. The CDR3 nucleotides are TGTGCCACCAGCGTAGGGCCCTACGAGCAGTACTTC. The chain employs TRBV15 and TRBJ2-7, with no clear D. CDR3 length: 12 residues. Germline V gene sequence: CDR1 LNHNV, CDR2 YYDKDF (reference sequence). Trimming shortened V by 5 bases and J by 2 bases, and 7 bases separated the two germline ends.

V gene TRBV29-1 combines with J gene TRBJ2-7; D call uncertain. V lost 1 base, J lost 1 base, and 8 bases lay in between. Germline V gives CDR1 SQVTM, CDR2 ANQGSEA. The CDR3 length is 13 residues. The CDR3 nucleotides are TGCAGCGTTGAAGGGACCCGTTCCTACGAGCAGTACTTC. Residues: CSVEGTRSYEQYF.

CDR3 residues: CASSTRLAAASGYEQYF. The CDR3 coding sequence is TGTGCCAGCTCGACACGACTAGCGGCAGCGAGTGGTTACGAGCAGTACTTC. This chain uses TRBV28 with TRBJ2-7, with 9 bases aligning to TRBD2. Looked up from germline, CDR1 is MDHEN and CDR2 is SYDVKM. After removal of 8 bases from V and 4 bases from J, the junction contained 18 bases not matched to a gene. This CDR3 region has 17 residues.

The J gene is TRBJ2-3, the V gene TRBV15; 9 bases align to TRBD2. V trimming: 5 bases; J trimming: 8 bases; junction bases outside the gene matches: 5. Germline CDR1 reads LNHNV; CDR2 reads YYDKDF (reference sequence). The CDR3 is made up of 13 amino acids. CDR3 amino acids: CATSQGTSFTQYF. Written as DNA, the CDR3 is TGTGCCACCAGCCAAGGGACTAGCTTTACGCAGTATTTT.

This clone was picked up one time. The chain employs TRBV11-3 and TRBJ2-3; D might be TRBD2 (6 bases). CDR1 SGHNT and CDR2 YENEEA come from the germline V gene. Trimming took off 4 bases at V and 9 bases at J, with 14 bases between the two ends. This CDR3 spans 13 amino acids. The DNA of the CDR3 is TGTGCCAGCAGCTCCCTGGCGGGATTAACGCAGTATTTT. Its translation is CASSSLAGLTQYF.

This rearrangement joins TRBV4-3 to TRBJ2-7; a weak D match, TRBD2 (5 bases). Per the germline V gene, CDR1 is LGHNA and CDR2 is YSLEER. The germline V and J ends were trimmed by 0 bases and 4 bases, with 7 bases remaining between them. The CDR3 totals 13 residues. In DNA, the CDR3 is TGCGCCAGCAGCCAAGATCGAGGGTACGAGCAGTACTTC. Protein product: CASSQDRGYEQYF.